This T cell receptor (beta chain) was documented in a study of blood T cell repertoires in COVID-19. Overall study context: T cells, B-cell-depleted T cells, or PBMCs provided the cDNA or gDNA that served as material.

Trimming removed 0 bases at V and 5 bases at J, with 8 bases between. Germline V gene sequence: CDR1 MRHNA, CDR2 SNTAGT. There are 14 residues in the CDR3. Assay used: immunoSEQ multiplex PCR; TCRdb lists only in-frame clones, some missing. The sample consists of more than 140,000 clones, approximately 82% of them appearing once. Input material: peripheral blood. The rearrangement joins TRBV6-4 to TRBJ2-1; D gene ambiguous. The source is a woman aged 50 to 60 in a cohort sampled during active or convalescent COVID-19. CDR3 in DNA: TGTGCCAGCAGTGACTCGCGAGAGAACAATGAGCAGTTCTTC. It codes for CASSDSRENNEQFF.